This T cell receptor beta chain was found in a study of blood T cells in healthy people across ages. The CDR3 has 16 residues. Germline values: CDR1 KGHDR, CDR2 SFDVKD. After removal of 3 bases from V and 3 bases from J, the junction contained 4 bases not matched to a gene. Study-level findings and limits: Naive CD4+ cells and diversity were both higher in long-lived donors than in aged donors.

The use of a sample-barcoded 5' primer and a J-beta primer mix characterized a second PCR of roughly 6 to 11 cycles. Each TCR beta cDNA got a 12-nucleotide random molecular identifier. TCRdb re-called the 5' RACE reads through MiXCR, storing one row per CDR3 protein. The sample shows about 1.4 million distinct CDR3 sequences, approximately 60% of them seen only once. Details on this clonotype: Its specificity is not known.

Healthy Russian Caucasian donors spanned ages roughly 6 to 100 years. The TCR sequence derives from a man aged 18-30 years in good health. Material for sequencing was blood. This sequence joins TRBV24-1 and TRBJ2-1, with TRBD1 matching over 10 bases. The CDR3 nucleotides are TGTGCCACCAGTGATCTGGGGACAGGGGACTACAATGAGCAGTTCTTC. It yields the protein CATSDLGTGDYNEQFF.